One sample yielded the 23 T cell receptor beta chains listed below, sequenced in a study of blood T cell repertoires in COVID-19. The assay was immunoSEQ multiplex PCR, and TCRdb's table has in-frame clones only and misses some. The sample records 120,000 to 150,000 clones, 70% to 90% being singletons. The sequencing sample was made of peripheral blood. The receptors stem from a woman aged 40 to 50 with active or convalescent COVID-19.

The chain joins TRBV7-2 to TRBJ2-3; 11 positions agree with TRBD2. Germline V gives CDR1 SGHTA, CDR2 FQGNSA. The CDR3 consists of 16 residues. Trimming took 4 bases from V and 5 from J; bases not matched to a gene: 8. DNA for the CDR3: TGTGCCAGCAGCTCATTAGCGGGGGGGCCGGTAGATACGCAGTATTTT. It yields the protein CASSSLAGGPVDTQYF.

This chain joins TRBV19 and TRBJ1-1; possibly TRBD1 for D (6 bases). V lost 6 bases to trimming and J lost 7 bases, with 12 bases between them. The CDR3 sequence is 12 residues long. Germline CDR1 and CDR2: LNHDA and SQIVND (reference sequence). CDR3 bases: TGTGCCAGTAGCCCGACAGGCGTTGAAGCTTTCTTT. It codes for CASSPTGVEAFF. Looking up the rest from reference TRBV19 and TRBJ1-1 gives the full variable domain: DGGITQSPKYLFRKEGQNVTLSCEQNLNHDAMYWYRQDPGQGLRLIYYSQIVNDFQKGDIAEGYSVSREKKESFPLTVTSAQKNPTAFYLCASSPTGVEAFFGQGTRLTVV.

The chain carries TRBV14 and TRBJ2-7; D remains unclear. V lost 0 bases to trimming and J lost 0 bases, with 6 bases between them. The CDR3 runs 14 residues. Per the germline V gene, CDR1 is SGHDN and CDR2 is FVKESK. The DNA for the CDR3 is TGTGCCAGCAGCCAAGATCTACTCTCCTACGAGCAGTACTTC. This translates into CASSQDLLSYEQYF.

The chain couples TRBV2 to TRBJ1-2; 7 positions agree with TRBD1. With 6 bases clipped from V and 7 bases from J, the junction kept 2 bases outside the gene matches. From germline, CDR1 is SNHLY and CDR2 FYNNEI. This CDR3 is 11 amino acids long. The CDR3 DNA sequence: TGTGCCAGCAGGGGGACAGCTGGCTACACCTTC. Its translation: CASRGTAGYTF.

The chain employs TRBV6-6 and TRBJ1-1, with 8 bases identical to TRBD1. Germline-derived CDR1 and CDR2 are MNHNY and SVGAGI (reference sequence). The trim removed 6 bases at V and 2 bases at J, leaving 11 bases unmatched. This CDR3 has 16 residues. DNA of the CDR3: TGTGCCAGCAGCGTACCCCAGGGGGCCCTCAACACTGAAGCTTTCTTT. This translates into CASSVPQGALNTEAFF.

CDR3 sequence: CASSIDLVMDTEAFF. CDR3 coding DNA: TGTGCCAGTAGTATAGATCTAGTGATGGACACTGAAGCTTTCTTT. V is TRBV19 and J is TRBJ1-1, with no clear D. Germline lookup yields CDR1 LNHDA and CDR2 SQIVND (reference sequence). CDR3 length equals 15 residues. Trimming stripped 0 bases from V and 3 bases from J, with 11 bases between.

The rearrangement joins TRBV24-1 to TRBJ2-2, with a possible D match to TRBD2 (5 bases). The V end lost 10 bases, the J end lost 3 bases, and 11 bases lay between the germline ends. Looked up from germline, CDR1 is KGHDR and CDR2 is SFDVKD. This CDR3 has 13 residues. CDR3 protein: CATLGGYTGELFF. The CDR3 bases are TGTGCCACGCTTGGCGGGTACACCGGGGAGCTGTTTTTT.

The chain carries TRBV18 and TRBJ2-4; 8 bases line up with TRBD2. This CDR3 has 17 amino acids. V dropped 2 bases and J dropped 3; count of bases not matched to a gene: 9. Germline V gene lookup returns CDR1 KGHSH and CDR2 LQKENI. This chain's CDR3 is CASSPFREGFGKNIQYF. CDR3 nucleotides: TGTGCCAGCTCACCATTCCGGGAGGGGTTTGGCAAAAACATTCAGTACTTC.

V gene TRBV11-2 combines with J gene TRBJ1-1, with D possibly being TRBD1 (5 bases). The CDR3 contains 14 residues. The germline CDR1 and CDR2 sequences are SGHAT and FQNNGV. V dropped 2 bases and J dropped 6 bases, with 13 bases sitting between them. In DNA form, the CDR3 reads TGTGCCAGCAGCTTAACAGGTCCTGGGCCTGAAGCTTTCTTT. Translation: CASSLTGPGPEAFF. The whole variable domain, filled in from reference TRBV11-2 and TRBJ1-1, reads EAGVAQSPRYKIIEKRQSVAFWCNPISGHATLYWYQQILGQGPKLLIQFQNNGVVDDSQLPKDRFSAERLKGVDSTLKIQPAKLEDSAVYLCASSLTGPGPEAFFGQGTRLTVV.

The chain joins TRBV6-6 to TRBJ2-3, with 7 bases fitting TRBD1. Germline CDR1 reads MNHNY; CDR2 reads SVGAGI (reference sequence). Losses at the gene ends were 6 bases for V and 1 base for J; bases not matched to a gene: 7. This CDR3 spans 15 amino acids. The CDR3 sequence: CASRVTGAGTDTQYF. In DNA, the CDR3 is TGTGCCAGCAGAGTCACAGGGGCTGGCACAGATACGCAGTATTTT.

This chain's CDR3 is CASSPSAGSPMNTEAFF. In nucleotides, the CDR3 is TGTGCCAGCAGCCCTTCCGCCGGGAGCCCGATGAACACTGAAGCTTTCTTT. This chain links TRBV11-2 with TRBJ1-1; D remains unclear. This CDR3 has 17 residues. Trimming shortened V by 5 bases and J by 0 bases, and 19 bases separated the two germline ends. CDR1 and CDR2 (germline): SGHAT, FQNNGV.

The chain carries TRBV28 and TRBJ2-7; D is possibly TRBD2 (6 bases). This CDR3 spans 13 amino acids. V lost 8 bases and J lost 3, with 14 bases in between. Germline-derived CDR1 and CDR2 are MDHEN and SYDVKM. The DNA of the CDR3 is TGTGCCAGCGGATGGGGGGTGGGCTACGAGCAGTACTTC. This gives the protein CASGWGVGYEQYF.

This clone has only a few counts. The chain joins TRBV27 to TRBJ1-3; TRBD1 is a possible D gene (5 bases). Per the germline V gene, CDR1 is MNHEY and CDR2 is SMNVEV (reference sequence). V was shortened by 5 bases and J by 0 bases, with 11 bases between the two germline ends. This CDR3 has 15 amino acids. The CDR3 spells CASSLQAYSGNTIYF. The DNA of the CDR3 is TGTGCCAGCAGTCTACAGGCGTACTCTGGAAACACCATATATTTT.

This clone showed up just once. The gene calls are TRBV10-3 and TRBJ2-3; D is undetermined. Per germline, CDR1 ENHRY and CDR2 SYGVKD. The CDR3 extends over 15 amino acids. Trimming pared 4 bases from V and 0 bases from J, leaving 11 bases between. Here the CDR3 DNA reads TGTGCCATCAGTGTTCTGCGCACTAGCACAGATACGCAGTATTTT. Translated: CAISVLRTSTDTQYF.

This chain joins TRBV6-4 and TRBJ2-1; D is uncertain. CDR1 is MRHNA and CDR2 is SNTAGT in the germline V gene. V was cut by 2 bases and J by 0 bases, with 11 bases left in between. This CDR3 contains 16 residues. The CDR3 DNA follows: TGTGCCAGCAGTGACCAGATGCATGCCTCCTACAATGAGCAGTTCTTC. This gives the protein CASSDQMHASYNEQFF.

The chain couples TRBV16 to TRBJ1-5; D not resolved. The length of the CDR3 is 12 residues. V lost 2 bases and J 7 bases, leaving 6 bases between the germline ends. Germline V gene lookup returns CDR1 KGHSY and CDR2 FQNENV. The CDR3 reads CASSQPLQPQHF. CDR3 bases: TGTGCCAGCAGCCAACCCCTGCAGCCCCAGCATTTT.

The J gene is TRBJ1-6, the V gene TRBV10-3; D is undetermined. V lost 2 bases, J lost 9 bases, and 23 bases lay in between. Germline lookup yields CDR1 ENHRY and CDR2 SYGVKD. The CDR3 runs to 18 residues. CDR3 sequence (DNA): TGTGCCATCAGTGAGACCGGGGAAACCCCATTTAGCGGTTCACCCCTCCACTTT. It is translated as CAISETGETPFSGSPLHF.

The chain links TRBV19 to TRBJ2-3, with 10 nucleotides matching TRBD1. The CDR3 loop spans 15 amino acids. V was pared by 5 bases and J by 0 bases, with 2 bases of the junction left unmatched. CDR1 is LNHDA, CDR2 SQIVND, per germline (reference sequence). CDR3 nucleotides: TGTGCCAGTAGTGTGGGACAGGGGAGCACAGATACGCAGTATTTT. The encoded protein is CASSVGQGSTDTQYF.

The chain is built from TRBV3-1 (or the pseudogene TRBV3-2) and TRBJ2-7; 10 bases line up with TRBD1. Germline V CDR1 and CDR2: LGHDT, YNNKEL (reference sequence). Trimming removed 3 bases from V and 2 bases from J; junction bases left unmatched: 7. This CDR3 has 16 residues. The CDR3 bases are TGTGCCAGCAGCCAGACCTCCGGGACAGGGGCCTACGAGCAGTACTTC. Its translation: CASSQTSGTGAYEQYF.

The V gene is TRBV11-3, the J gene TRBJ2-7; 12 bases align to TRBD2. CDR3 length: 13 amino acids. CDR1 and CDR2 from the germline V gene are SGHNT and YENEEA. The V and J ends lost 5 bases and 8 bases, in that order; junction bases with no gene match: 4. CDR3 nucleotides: TGTGCCAGCAGCCAAGGACTAGCGGGGAAGCAGTACTTC. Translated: CASSQGLAGKQYF.

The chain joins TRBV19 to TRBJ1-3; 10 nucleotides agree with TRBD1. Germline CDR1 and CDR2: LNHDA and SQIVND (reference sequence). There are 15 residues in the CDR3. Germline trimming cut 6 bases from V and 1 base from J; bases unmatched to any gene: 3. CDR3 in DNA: TGTGCCAGTAGGAGGGACAGGGGTTCTGGAAACACCATATATTTT. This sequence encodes CASRRDRGSGNTIYF.

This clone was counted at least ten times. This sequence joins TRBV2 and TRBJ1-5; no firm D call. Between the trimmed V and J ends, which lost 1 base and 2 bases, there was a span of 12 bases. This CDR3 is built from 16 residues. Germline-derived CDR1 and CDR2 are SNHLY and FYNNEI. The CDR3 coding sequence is TGTGCCAGCAGTGAAGATACGGGATACGGCAATCAGCCCCAGCATTTT. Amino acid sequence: CASSEDTGYGNQPQHF. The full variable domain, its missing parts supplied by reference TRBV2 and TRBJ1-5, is EPEVTQTPSHQVTQMGQEVILRCVPISNHLYFYWYRQILGQKVEFLVSFYNNEISEKSEIFDDQFSVERPDGSNFTLKIRSTKLEDSAMYFCASSEDTGYGNQPQHFGDGTRLSIL.

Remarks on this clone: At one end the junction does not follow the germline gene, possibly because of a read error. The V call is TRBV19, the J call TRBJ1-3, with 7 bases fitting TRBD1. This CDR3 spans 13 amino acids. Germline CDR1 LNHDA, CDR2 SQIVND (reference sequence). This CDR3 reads CASGQRAGNTIYF. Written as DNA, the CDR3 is TGTGCCTCGGGACAGCGGGCAGGAAACACCATATACTTT.